The next 32 T cell receptor beta chains were all read from a single sample in a study of PD-L1 blockade in urothelial cancer. Profiled with immunoSEQ multiplex PCR; TCRdb holds only in-frame clones, not every one. The sample lists 55,000 to 70,000 clones; 86% were seen once. This sample comprised PBMCs, obtained around atezolizumab (anti-PD-L1) treatment. The receptor set was obtained from a man in his fifties or sixties with urothelial cancer.

The chain couples TRBV7-9 to TRBJ2-5, with 13 positions matching TRBD2. This CDR3 is 16 amino acids long. Germline-derived CDR1 and CDR2 are SEHNR and FQNEAQ (reference sequence). V lost 8 bases and J lost 3; bases outside the gene matches: 9. CDR3 DNA: TGTGCCAGCCGAGTCGGACTAGCGGGAGTGGAAGAGACCCAGTACTTC. This translates into CASRVGLAGVEETQYF.

This chain links TRBV11-1 with TRBJ2-1; 7 bases match TRBD1. The CDR3 has 13 residues. CDR1 is SGHAT, CDR2 FQDESV, per germline (reference sequence). The V segment lost 4 bases and the J segment 9 bases; nucleotides outside the gene matches: 6. This CDR3 is CASSSPGGVEQFF. The CDR3 coding sequence is TGTGCCAGCAGCTCCCCAGGGGGTGTTGAGCAGTTCTTC.

CDR3: CASSRQEASYEQYF. The CDR3 nucleotides are TGTGCCAGCAGCCGCCAGGAGGCTTCCTACGAGCAGTACTTC. The chain recombines TRBV11-2 with TRBJ2-7; D perhaps matches TRBD2 (5 bases). The V gene lost 5 bases and the J gene lost 1 base, with 12 bases spanning the gap. The germline gives CDR1 SGHAT, CDR2 FQNNGV. The CDR3 length is 14 residues.

The chain links TRBV6-5 to TRBJ1-3, with D possibly TRBD1 on 5 matching bases. CDR1 and CDR2 (germline): MNHEY, SVGAGI. V shed 2 bases and J shed 3 bases, with 14 bases lying between them. The CDR3 length is 16 residues. The CDR3 DNA follows: TGTGCCAGCAGTTACACCAATCCGGGACTTGGAAACACCATATATTTT. This translates into CASSYTNPGLGNTIYF.

The sample holds one count of this clone. V and J are TRBV5-1 and TRBJ2-3, with D perhaps TRBD1 (6 bases). From germline, CDR1 is SGHRS and CDR2 YFSETQ. The germline V and J ends were trimmed by 7 bases and 0 bases, with 18 bases remaining between them. This CDR3 spans 16 amino acids. CDR3 nucleotides: TGCGCCAGCGGGGGCCAGGCGGCTACTAGCACAGATACGCAGTATTTT. It codes for CASGGQAATSTDTQYF.

The V gene is TRBV27, the J gene TRBJ1-6, with 10 bases lining up with TRBD1. This CDR3 has 18 residues. The V and J ends lost 5 bases and 7 bases, in that order; junction bases with no gene match: 14. The germline gives CDR1 MNHEY, CDR2 SMNVEV (reference sequence). The CDR3 is CASSSLGDRTGGNSPLHF. CDR3 sequence (DNA): TGTGCCAGCAGTAGCCTCGGTGATCGGACAGGGGGGAATTCACCCCTCCACTTT.

This clone was seen more than once but under ten times. The chain is built from TRBV5-1 and TRBJ2-7; D perhaps matches TRBD1 (5 bases). Germline CDR1 is SGHRS and CDR2 is YFSETQ. V was cut by 0 bases and J by 0 bases, with 13 bases left in between. The CDR3 contains 16 residues. The CDR3 here is CASSLVLGVGSYEQYF. CDR3 DNA: TGCGCCAGCAGCTTGGTATTAGGGGTGGGCTCCTACGAGCAGTACTTC.

The chain links TRBV30 to TRBJ1-1, with TRBD1 matching 8 bases. The junction had 9 bases not matched to a gene; V was cut back by 1 base and J by 8 bases. Germline CDR1 and CDR2: GTSNPN and SVGIG (reference sequence). The CDR3 spans 14 residues. The CDR3 here is CAWSARTGWGEAFF. In DNA form, the CDR3 reads TGTGCCTGGAGTGCCCGGACAGGGTGGGGAGAAGCTTTCTTT. Together with reference TRBV30 and TRBJ1-1, the CDR3 gives the full variable domain: SQTIHQWPATLVQPVGSPLSLECTVEGTSNPNLYWYRQAAGRGLQLLFYSVGIGQISSEVPQNLSASRPQDRQFILSSKKLLLSDSGFYLCAWSARTGWGEAFFGQGTRLTVV.

This chain joins TRBV11-2 and TRBJ1-4; tentative D call: TRBD1 (5 bases). The length of the CDR3 is 15 residues. V was shortened by 1 base and J by 4 bases, with 10 bases between the two germline ends. Germline V gene sequence: CDR1 SGHAT, CDR2 FQNNGV. CDR3 coding DNA: TGTGCCAGCAGCTTAGCAGGGAACCTTAATGAAAAACTGTTTTTT. It translates to CASSLAGNLNEKLFF. The whole variable domain, remainder taken from reference TRBV11-2 and TRBJ1-4, is EAGVAQSPRYKIIEKRQSVAFWCNPISGHATLYWYQQILGQGPKLLIQFQNNGVVDDSQLPKDRFSAERLKGVDSTLKIQPAKLEDSAVYLCASSLAGNLNEKLFFGSGTQLSVL.

The chain couples TRBV5-1 to TRBJ2-2; D not certain. V was shortened by 1 base and J by 2 bases, with 9 bases between the two germline ends. The germline CDR1 and CDR2 sequences are SGHRS and YFSETQ. This CDR3 is built from 15 residues. CDR3: CASSLKVSNTGELFF. DNA for the CDR3: TGCGCCAGCAGCTTGAAGGTTAGCAACACCGGGGAGCTGTTTTTT. The entire variable domain, with the rest obtained from reference TRBV5-1 and TRBJ2-2, is as follows: KAGVTQTPRYLIKTRGQQVTLSCSPISGHRSVSWYQQTPGQGLQFLFEYFSETQRNKGNFPGRFSGRQFSNSRSEMNVSTLELGDSALYLCASSLKVSNTGELFFGEGSRLTVL.

The chain combines TRBV5-1 with TRBJ2-5; D is ambiguous. The V gene lost 0 bases and the J gene lost 0 bases, with 9 bases spanning the gap. This CDR3 contains 15 residues. Germline V CDR1 and CDR2: SGHRS, YFSETQ. CDR3 protein: CASSLAASYQETQYF. DNA for the CDR3: TGCGCCAGCAGCTTGGCCGCCAGTTACCAAGAGACCCAGTACTTC.

The rearrangement links TRBV10-2 to TRBJ2-3; D possibly corresponds to TRBD2 (6 bases). Germline V lookup: CDR1 WSHSY, CDR2 SAAADI. The CDR3 loop spans 17 amino acids. Trimming left V 3 bases short and J 1 base short, with 17 bases between. The CDR3 coding sequence is TGCGCCAGCAGTGATTTTTGGGACTCGTCGGGCACAGATACGCAGTATTTT. Its protein is CASSDFWDSSGTDTQYF.

This chain connects TRBV5-1 to TRBJ2-2, with 7 bases identical to TRBD1. The V and J ends lost 2 bases and 1 base, in that order; junction bases with no gene match: 2. Germline V gene lookup returns CDR1 SGHRS and CDR2 YFSETQ. This CDR3 has 15 amino acids. CDR3 residues: CASSFGTENTGELFF. The DNA of the CDR3 is TGCGCCAGCAGCTTCGGGACAGAGAACACCGGGGAGCTGTTTTTT.

The gene calls are TRBV27 and TRBJ1-1; a weak D match, TRBD1 (6 bases). The CDR3 length is 15 residues. The germline gives CDR1 MNHEY, CDR2 SMNVEV (reference sequence). Trimming pared 4 bases from V and 1 base from J, leaving 13 bases between. The CDR3 DNA reads TGTGCCAGCAGTTCAGTCCCGGGACAGAACACTGAAGCTTTCTTT. Translation: CASSSVPGQNTEAFF.

This clone has more than one count but fewer than ten. V gene TRBV29-1 combines with J gene TRBJ2-2, with D perhaps TRBD1 (6 bases). Looked up from germline, CDR1 is SQVTM and CDR2 is ANQGSEA. The CDR3 runs 13 residues. Trimming cost V 4 bases and J 4 bases, with 10 bases left between them. CDR3 residues: CSVGGGSTGELFF. DNA for the CDR3: TGCAGCGTTGGAGGGGGATCCACCGGGGAGCTGTTTTTT.

V is TRBV9 and J is TRBJ1-1; D is possibly TRBD1 (6 bases). In germline, CDR1 is SGDLS, CDR2 YYNGEE. The CDR3 loop spans 15 amino acids. V was clipped by 0 bases and J by 1 base, with 10 bases between them. CDR3 sequence: CASSVEDRRNTEAFF. CDR3 sequence (DNA): TGTGCCAGCAGCGTAGAAGACAGGAGGAACACTGAAGCTTTCTTT.

The V and J genes are TRBV18 and TRBJ1-3; D is undetermined. The CDR3 has 13 amino acids. Germline CDR1 and CDR2: KGHSH and LQKENI. Trimming removed 6 bases at V and 4 bases at J, with 10 bases between. The CDR3 nucleotides are TGTGCCAGCTCCACTAACGCAGGAAACACCATATATTTT. This translates into CASSTNAGNTIYF.

The chain couples TRBV2 to TRBJ2-5, with 7 bases identical to TRBD2. CDR1 is SNHLY, CDR2 FYNNEI, per germline. The CDR3 sequence is 14 residues long. Trimming at V came to 9 bases and at J to 5 bases, leaving 12 bases not matched to a gene. This chain's CDR3 is CASDGGVPSETQYF. CDR3 sequence (DNA): TGTGCCAGTGATGGGGGGGTCCCGTCGGAGACCCAGTACTTC.

This sequence joins TRBV28 and TRBJ2-5; maybe TRBD1 (6 bases). The J call is in doubt because the DNA end fits TRBJ2-7 better. This CDR3 is 12 amino acids long. The germline CDR1 and CDR2 sequences are MDHEN and SYDVKM. CDR3 sequence reads: CASSLGGDEQYF. CDR3 DNA sequence: TGTGCCAGCAGTTTAGGGGGCGACGAGCAGTACTTC.

The chain combines TRBV7-6 with TRBJ2-2; 12 nucleotides line up with TRBD2. Germline V CDR1 and CDR2: SGHVS, FNYEAQ. The CDR3 sequence is 15 residues long. V lost 4 bases to trimming and J lost 6 bases; unmatched junction nucleotides: 3. The CDR3 nucleotides read TGTGCCAGCAGCTCGGGACTAGCGGGTGCCGGGGAGCTGTTTTTT. It specifies CASSSGLAGAGELFF.

The V gene is TRBV29-1, the J gene TRBJ1-1; a possible D gene is TRBD1 (5 bases). This CDR3 has 14 amino acids. Germline V gene sequence: CDR1 SQVTM, CDR2 ANQGSEA. V gave up 7 bases and J gave up 5 bases, with 20 bases separating them. CDR3 coding DNA: TGCAGCGCCGTGACAGTACCCCCAGGGACTGAAGCTTTCTTT. Translating it yields CSAVTVPPGTEAFF.

This clone was observed once. The chain has TRBV19 and TRBJ2-1, with D possibly TRBD2 on 5 matching bases. The V end lost 5 bases, the J end lost 8 bases, and 13 bases lay between the germline ends. Germline V gene data show CDR1 as LNHDA and CDR2 as SQIVND (reference sequence). This CDR3 is 13 amino acids long. In nucleotides, the CDR3 is TGTGCCAGTAGTGTTCGGGGAACCCATGAGCAGTTCTTC. Amino acids: CASSVRGTHEQFF.

CDR3 coding DNA: TGTGCCAGCAGCTTATTGGCAGGGGGCTCCTACGAGCAGTACTTC. Translating it yields CASSLLAGGSYEQYF. This chain joins TRBV7-3 and TRBJ2-7; 7 bases are shared with TRBD1. With V trimmed by 2 bases and J by 0 bases, 4 bases remained unmatched. Germline V gives CDR1 SGHTA, CDR2 FQGTGA. The CDR3 has 15 amino acids.

The chain has TRBV5-1 and TRBJ2-5, with a tentative D call TRBD1 (5 bases). This CDR3 is 15 amino acids long. V was shortened by 8 bases and J by 0 bases, with 17 bases between the two germline ends. Germline values: CDR1 SGHRS, CDR2 YFSETQ. CDR3 DNA sequence: TGCGCCAGGAGGTCCATCAGGACACACCAAGAGACCCAGTACTTC. Its protein product is CARRSIRTHQETQYF.

J is TRBJ1-1 and V is TRBV7-9; 8 bases match TRBD1. The trim removed 4 bases at V and 1 base at J, leaving 2 bases unmatched. CDR1 is SEHNR, CDR2 FQNEAQ, per germline (reference sequence). The CDR3 is made up of 14 amino acids. The CDR3 spells CASSSTGGNTEAFF. The CDR3 coding sequence is TGTGCCAGCAGCTCCACAGGGGGGAACACTGAAGCTTTCTTT.

The sample holds one count of this clone. The chain has TRBV29-1 and TRBJ2-2, with D possibly being TRBD2 (6 bases). Trimming pared 7 bases from V and 4 bases from J, leaving 10 bases between. Germline V gene lookup returns CDR1 SQVTM and CDR2 ANQGSEA. This CDR3 has 12 amino acids. The CDR3 loop reads CSAGGGTGELFF. As DNA, the CDR3 is TGCAGCGCTGGGGGAGGCACCGGGGAGCTGTTTTTT.

This sequence joins TRBV27 and TRBJ2-2; D is unresolved. CDR1 and CDR2 (germline): MNHEY, SMNVEV (reference sequence). V lost 6 bases and J lost 2, with 10 bases in between. CDR3 length: 14 amino acids. CDR3 sequence reads: CASRFGANTGELFF. Here the CDR3 DNA reads TGTGCCAGCAGATTTGGAGCAAACACCGGGGAGCTGTTTTTT.

The chain links TRBV30 to TRBJ1-1, with 7 bases matching TRBD1. V trimming: 8 bases; J trimming: 1 base; junction bases outside the gene matches: 10. Germline-derived CDR1 and CDR2 are GTSNPN and SVGIG (reference sequence). This CDR3 spans 14 amino acids. The CDR3 sequence is CAGARQGPNTEAFF. The CDR3 bases are TGTGCCGGAGCCCGACAGGGCCCGAACACTGAAGCTTTCTTT.

V gene TRBV6-1 combines with J gene TRBJ1-6, with D maybe TRBD1 (5 bases). This CDR3 is built from 13 residues. Germline values: CDR1 MNHNS, CDR2 SASEGT. V lost 5 bases and J lost 9, with 11 bases in between. CDR3 DNA sequence: TGTGCCAGCAGTTGGTTGGGGGGTTCACCCCTCCACTTT. This translates into CASSWLGGSPLHF.

The chain employs TRBV5-1 and TRBJ1-2, with D maybe TRBD1 (6 bases). The V gene lost 6 bases and the J gene lost 3 bases, with 12 bases spanning the gap. The CDR3 covers 13 residues. In germline, CDR1 is SGHRS, CDR2 YFSETQ. CDR3 loop: CASKGDIYYGYTF. The CDR3, as DNA: TGCGCCAGCAAGGGGGATATATACTATGGCTACACCTTC.

The chain combines TRBV28 with TRBJ1-1, with D hard to call. V was trimmed by 7 bases and J by 5 bases, leaving 14 bases between them. The CDR3 has 13 residues. Germline V gene data show CDR1 as MDHEN and CDR2 as SYDVKM. The chain's CDR3 is CASTTPAGTEAFF. The CDR3 nucleotides are TGTGCCAGCACCACCCCGGCGGGGACTGAAGCTTTCTTT.

V usage is TRBV28 and J usage is TRBJ1-4; D gene unclear. CDR3 length: 14 residues. Trimming removed 6 bases from V and 5 bases from J, with 13 bases in between. Germline V gene lookup returns CDR1 MDHEN and CDR2 SYDVKM. CDR3 in DNA: TGTGCCAGCAGAACGCTTGGAGAGAATGAAAAACTGTTTTTT. This translates into CASRTLGENEKLFF.